These T cell receptor beta chains were read from a single sample in a study of control samples from healthy donors and cancer patients. Clones were sequenced by immunoSEQ multiplex PCR, and TCRdb holds only the in-frame ones, with some missing. This table holds 150,000 to 200,000 clones. The material sequenced was blood. The receptor source for this set is a woman aged 30 to 39 in good health. The CDR3 runs from the conserved cysteine through the conserved F or W. Each record gives: V gene, D gene, J gene, CDR3 protein, CDR3 DNA. D genes are given only for firm matches.

TRBV9	TRBD1	TRBJ1-1	CASSPGTGLNTEAFF	TGTGCCAGCAGCCCTGGGACAGGGCTAAACACTGAAGCTTTCTTT
TRBV11-2	NA	TRBJ2-2	CASSPLETGELFF	TGTGCCAGCAGCCCGCTAGAGACCGGGGAGCTGTTTTTT
TRBV7-9	TRBD1	TRBJ2-2	CASSFPPGQGAPGELFF	TGTGCCAGCAGCTTCCCTCCGGGACAGGGGGCGCCCGGGGAGCTGTTTTTT
TRBV11-2	NA	TRBJ2-5	CASSLDLVLQETQYF	TGTGCCAGCAGCTTAGATCTGGTACTCCAAGAGACCCAGTACTTC
TRBV2	NA	TRBJ1-1	CASRRTAENTEAFF	TGTGCCAGCAGAAGGACAGCGGAGAACACTGAAGCTTTCTTT
TRBV5-1	NA	TRBJ1-5	CASSFGWGDNQPQHF	TGCGCCAGCAGCTTTGGGTGGGGGGACAATCAGCCCCAGCATTTT
TRBV25-1	NA	TRBJ1-5	CASAAVTSNQPQHF	TGTGCCAGCGCGGCTGTGACTAGCAATCAGCCCCAGCATTTT
TRBV28	NA	TRBJ1-1	CASSLDEEVDTEAFF	TGTGCCAGCAGTTTAGACGAGGAGGTTGACACTGAAGCTTTCTTT
TRBV9	TRBD1	TRBJ1-6	CASSVNRGGMGNSPLHF	TGTGCCAGCAGCGTCAACAGGGGTGGAATGGGGAATTCACCCCTCCACTTT
TRBV5-1	NA	TRBJ2-1	CASSLDPSSYNEQFF	TGCGCCAGCAGCTTAGACCCAAGCTCCTACAATGAGCAGTTCTTC
TRBV19	TRBD1	TRBJ1-2	CASSIGQGRYTF	TGTGCCAGTAGTATCGGACAGGGTCGATACACCTTC
TRBV7-9	NA	TRBJ1-1	CASSLVSLTWTHADTEAFF	TGTGCCAGCAGCTTAGTATCCCTTACATGGACACACGCGGACACTGAAGCTTTCTTT
TRBV6-5	NA	TRBJ1-1	CASSYSTVMNTEAFF	TGTGCCAGCAGTTACTCGACAGTTATGAACACTGAAGCTTTCTTT
TRBV6-2/TRBV6-3	TRBD1	TRBJ1-5	CASSYSATGQGSNQPQHF	TGTGCCAGCAGTTACTCAGCAACGGGACAGGGGTCCAATCAGCCCCAGCATTTT
TRBV2	NA	TRBJ2-6	CASRPHGANVLTF	TGTGCCAGCAGACCCCACGGGGCCAACGTCCTGACTTTC
TRBV2	TRBD1	TRBJ1-3	CASMTTGVFGNTIYF	TGTGCCAGCATGACGACAGGGGTTTTTGGAAACACCATATATTTT
TRBV3-1/TRBV3-2	NA	TRBJ1-6	CASGAGVNNSPLHF	TGTGCCAGCGGCGCCGGGGTTAATAATTCACCCCTCCACTTT
TRBV5-1	TRBD1	TRBJ1-2	CANGYGTGSSESYGYTF	TGCGCCAACGGATATGGGACAGGGAGTTCGGAGTCCTATGGCTACACCTTC
TRBV6-2/TRBV6-3	NA	TRBJ2-7	CASSYLFPLLAYEQYF	TGTGCCAGCAGTTACCTCTTCCCGCTTCTAGCGTACGAGCAGTACTTC
TRBV6-5	NA	TRBJ1-2	CASRSGWSYGYTF	TGTGCCAGCAGGTCAGGGTGGTCATATGGCTACACCTTC
TRBV5-1	TRBD1	TRBJ2-2	CASSLRPGGTGVTGELFF	TGCGCCAGCAGCCTTCGCCCCGGGGGGACAGGGGTCACCGGGGAGCTGTTTTTT
TRBV4-1	NA	TRBJ1-2	CASSQDPQGIYGYTF	TGCGCCAGCAGCCAAGATCCCCAGGGGATCTATGGCTACACCTTC
TRBV27	TRBD1	TRBJ1-1	CASSLFPLEGAPEAFF	TGTGCCAGCAGTTTATTCCCCCTGGAGGGGGCCCCTGAAGCTTTCTTT
TRBV5-1	TRBD1	TRBJ2-1	CASSLVPSGGSRYNEQFF	TGCGCCAGCAGCTTGGTACCCTCAGGGGGAAGTAGGTACAATGAGCAGTTCTTC
TRBV3-1/TRBV3-2	NA	TRBJ1-1	CASSQDARNTEAFF	TGTGCCAGCAGCCAAGACGCCAGGAACACTGAAGCTTTCTTT
TRBV4-1	NA	TRBJ2-1	CASSQDATIEQFF	TGCGCCAGCAGCCAAGATGCCACCATCGAGCAGTTCTTC
TRBV3-1/TRBV3-2	NA	TRBJ1-4	CASSPWEGKQEKLFF	TGTGCCAGCAGCCCTTGGGAAGGGAAGCAGGAAAAACTGTTTTTT